The T cell receptor (beta chain) described here comes from a study of human T cells and chemical hapten exposure. The library tagged each cDNA molecule with unique molecular identifiers. TCRdb ran MiXCR on the RACE reads and lists one entry per CDR3 protein. The profile shows 300,000 to 450,000 distinct CDR3 sequences, approximately 5.1% of them singletons. Time point of the sample: patch test 1, 2 weeks after DPC sensitization. Treatment given: therapeutic diphenylcyclopropenone sensitization with weekly scalp DPC. The V end lost 1 base, the J end lost 2 bases, and 8 bases lay between the germline ends. From germline, CDR1 is LGHDT and CDR2 YNNKEL (reference sequence). This CDR3 contains 15 residues.

The chain recombines TRBV3-1 with TRBJ2-2; D is possibly TRBD1 (6 bases). Specimen: whole blood, collected in connection with sensitization to the hapten diphenylcyclopropenone (DPC). The source of this sequence is a woman aged 45-59 years with alopecia areata. Some clones in this sample may be carry-over from other donors' samples. The CDR3 reads CASSQGGGNTGELFF. CDR3 nucleotide sequence: TGTGCCAGCAGCCAAGGAGGGGGTAACACCGGGGAGCTGTTTTTT. Filled out from reference TRBV3-1 and TRBJ2-2, the complete variable domain reads DTAVSQTPKYLVTQMGNDKSIKCEQNLGHDTMYWYKQDSKKFLKIMFSYNNKELIINETVPNRFSPKSPDKAHLNLHINSLELGDSAVYFCASSQGGGNTGELFFGEGSRLTVL.